This entry is about one T cell receptor beta chain. The sample originates from a study of blood T cell repertoires in COVID-19. Study-wide context: Donors in the United States, Italy and Spain gave samples during acute or convalescent COVID-19. T cells, B-cell-depleted T cells, or PBMCs provided the cDNA or gDNA that served as material.

Germline V gene data show CDR1 as SNHLY and CDR2 as FYNNEI. The CDR3 has 14 residues. Germline trimming cut 5 bases from V and 7 bases from J; bases unmatched to any gene: 6. Per the original data handling: The authors estimated nucleated cell counts from reference gene primer amplification. This table comes from immunoSEQ multiplex PCR, and its TCRdb copy is limited to in-frame clones, with some not included. V, J and clone size reflect that table, while D and trimming were determined from the DNA. The data show hundreds of thousands of clones, around 86% seen once. The sample comprised peripheral blood. The clonotype comes from a man aged 55 to 70 who had recovered from COVID-19. The chain has TRBV2 and TRBJ1-5, with TRBD1 matching over 9 bases. CDR3 in amino acids: CASSSRTGDQPQHF. The CDR3 DNA reads as TGTGCCAGCAGTAGTCGGACAGGGGACCAGCCCCAGCATTTT. The variable domain in full, completed from reference TRBV2 and TRBJ1-5, reads EPEVTQTPSHQVTQMGQEVILRCVPISNHLYFYWYRQILGQKVEFLVSFYNNEISEKSEIFDDQFSVERPDGSNFTLKIRSTKLEDSAMYFCASSSRTGDQPQHFGDGTRLSIL.